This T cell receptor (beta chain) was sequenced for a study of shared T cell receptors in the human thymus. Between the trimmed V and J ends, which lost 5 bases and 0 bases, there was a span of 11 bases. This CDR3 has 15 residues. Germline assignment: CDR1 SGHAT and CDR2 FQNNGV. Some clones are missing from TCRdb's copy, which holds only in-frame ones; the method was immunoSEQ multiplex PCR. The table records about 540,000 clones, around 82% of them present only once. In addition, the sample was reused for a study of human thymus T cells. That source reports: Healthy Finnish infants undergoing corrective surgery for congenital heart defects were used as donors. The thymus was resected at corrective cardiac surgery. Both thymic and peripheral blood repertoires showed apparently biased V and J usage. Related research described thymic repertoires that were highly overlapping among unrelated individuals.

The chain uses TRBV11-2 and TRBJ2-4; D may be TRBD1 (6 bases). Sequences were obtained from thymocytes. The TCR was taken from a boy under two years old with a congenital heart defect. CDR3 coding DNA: TGTGCCAGCAGCCGCAGGGGATTAGCCAAAAACATTCAGTACTTC. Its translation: CASSRRGLAKNIQYF. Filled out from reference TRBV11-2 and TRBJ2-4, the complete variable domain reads EAGVAQSPRYKIIEKRQSVAFWCNPISGHATLYWYQQILGQGPKLLIQFQNNGVVDDSQLPKDRFSAERLKGVDSTLKIQPAKLEDSAVYLCASSRRGLAKNIQYFGAGTRLSVL.